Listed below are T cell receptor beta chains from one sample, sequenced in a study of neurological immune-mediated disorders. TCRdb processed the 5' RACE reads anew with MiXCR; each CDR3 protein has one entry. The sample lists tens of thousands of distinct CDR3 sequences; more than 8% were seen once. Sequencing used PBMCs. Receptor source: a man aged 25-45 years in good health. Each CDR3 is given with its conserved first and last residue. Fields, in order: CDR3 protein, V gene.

CDR3: CAKTGDSTGELFF; V: TRBV10-3
CDR3: CASSRKSGVSTDTQYF; V: TRBV7-2
CDR3: CASSVGGRAQETQYF; V: TRBV9
CDR3: CASSLIDGGRNSPLHF; V: TRBV5-1
CDR3: CAISESPGSGEQYF; V: TRBV10-3
CDR3: CSVSGEGEKLFF; V: TRBV29-1
CDR3: CSAGPGQPQETQYF; V: TRBV20-1
CDR3: CATRLGIAKNIQYF; V: TRBV12-3/TRBV12-4
CDR3: CASSTGQGTDTQYF; V: TRBV5-1
CDR3: CASSQSTGDGNTIYF; V: TRBV3-1
CDR3: CASSLYASGRRGETQYF; V: TRBV28
CDR3: CASSSLAALAIEQYF; V: TRBV6-2/TRBV6-3
CDR3: CASSLWSGTEAFF; V: TRBV28